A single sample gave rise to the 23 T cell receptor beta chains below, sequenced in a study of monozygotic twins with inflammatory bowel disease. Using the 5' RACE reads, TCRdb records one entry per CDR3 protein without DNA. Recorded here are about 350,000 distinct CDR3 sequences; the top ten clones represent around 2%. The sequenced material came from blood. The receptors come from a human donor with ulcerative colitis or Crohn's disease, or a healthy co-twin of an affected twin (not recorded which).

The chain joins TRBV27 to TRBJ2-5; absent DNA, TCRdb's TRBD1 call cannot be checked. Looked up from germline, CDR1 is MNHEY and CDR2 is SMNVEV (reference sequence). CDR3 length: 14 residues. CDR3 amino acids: CASSVDRHQETQYF.

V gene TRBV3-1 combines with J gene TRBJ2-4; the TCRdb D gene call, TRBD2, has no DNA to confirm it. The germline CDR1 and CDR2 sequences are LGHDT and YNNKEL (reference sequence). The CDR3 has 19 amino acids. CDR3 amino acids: CASSLNLLAGGPGRYIQYF.

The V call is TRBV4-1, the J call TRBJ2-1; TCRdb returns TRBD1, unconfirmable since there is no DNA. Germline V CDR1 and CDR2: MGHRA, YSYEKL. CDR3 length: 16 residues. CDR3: CASTRWDTGSYNEQFF.

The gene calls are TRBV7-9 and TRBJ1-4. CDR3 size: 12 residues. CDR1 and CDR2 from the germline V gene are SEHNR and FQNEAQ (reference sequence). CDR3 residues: CASSLANLELFF.

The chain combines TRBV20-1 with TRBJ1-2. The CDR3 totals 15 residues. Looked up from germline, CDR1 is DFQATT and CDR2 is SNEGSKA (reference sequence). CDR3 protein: CSASLTSPAAYGYTF.

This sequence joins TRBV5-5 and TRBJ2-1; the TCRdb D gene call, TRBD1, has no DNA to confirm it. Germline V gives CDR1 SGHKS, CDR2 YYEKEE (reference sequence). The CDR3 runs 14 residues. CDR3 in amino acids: CASSLELQVNEQFF.

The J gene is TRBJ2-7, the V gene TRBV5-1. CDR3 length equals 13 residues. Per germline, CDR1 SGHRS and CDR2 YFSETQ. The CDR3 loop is CASSQSSSYEQYF.

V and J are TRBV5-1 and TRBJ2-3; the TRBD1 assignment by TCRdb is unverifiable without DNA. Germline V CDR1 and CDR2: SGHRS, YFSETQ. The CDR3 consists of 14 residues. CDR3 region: CASGQGLSADTQYF.

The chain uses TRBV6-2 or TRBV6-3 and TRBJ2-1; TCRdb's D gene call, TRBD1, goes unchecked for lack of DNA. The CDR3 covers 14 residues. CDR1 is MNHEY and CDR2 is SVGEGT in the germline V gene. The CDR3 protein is CASGLTGLNNEQFF.

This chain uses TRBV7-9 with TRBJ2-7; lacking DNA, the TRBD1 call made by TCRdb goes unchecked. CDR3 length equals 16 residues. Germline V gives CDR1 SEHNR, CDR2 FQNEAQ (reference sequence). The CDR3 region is CASSLVFDWTDHEQYF.

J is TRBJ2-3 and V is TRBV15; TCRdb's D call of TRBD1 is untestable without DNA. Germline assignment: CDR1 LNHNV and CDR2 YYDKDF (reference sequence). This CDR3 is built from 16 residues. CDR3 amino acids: CATSRGDRAYTDTQYF.

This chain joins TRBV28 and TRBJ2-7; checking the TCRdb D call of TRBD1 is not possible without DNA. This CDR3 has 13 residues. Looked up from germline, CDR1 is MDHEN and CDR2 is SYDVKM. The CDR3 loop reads CASRTGGVYEQYF.

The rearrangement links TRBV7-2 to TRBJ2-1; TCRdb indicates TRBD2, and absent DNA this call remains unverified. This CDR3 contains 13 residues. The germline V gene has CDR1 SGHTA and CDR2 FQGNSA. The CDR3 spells CASRLEGWGEQFF.

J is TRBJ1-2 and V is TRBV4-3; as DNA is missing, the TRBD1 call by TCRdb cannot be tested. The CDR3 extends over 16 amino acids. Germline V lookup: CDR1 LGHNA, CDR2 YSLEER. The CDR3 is CASSQQTLAPNYGYTF.

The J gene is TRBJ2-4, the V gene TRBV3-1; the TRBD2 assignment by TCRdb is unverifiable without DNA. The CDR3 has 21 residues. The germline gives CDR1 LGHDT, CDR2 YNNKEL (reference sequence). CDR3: CASSRFAGLGQTSRYQNIQYF.

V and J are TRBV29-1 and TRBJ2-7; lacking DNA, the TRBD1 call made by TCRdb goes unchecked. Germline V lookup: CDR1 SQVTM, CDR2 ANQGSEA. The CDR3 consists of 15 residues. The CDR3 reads CSVVIWDRGSPEQYF.

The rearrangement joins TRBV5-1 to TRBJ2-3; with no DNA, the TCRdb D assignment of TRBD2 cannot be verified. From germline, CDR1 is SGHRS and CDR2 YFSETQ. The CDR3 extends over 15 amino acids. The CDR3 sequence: CASRGSGASTDTQYF.

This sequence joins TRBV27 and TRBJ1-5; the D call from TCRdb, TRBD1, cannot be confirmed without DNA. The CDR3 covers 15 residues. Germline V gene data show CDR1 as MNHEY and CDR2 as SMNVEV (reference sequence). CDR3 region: CASSPRGQAYQPQHF.

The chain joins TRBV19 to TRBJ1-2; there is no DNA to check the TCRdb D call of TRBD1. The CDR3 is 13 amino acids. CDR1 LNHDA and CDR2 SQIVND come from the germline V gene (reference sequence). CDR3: CAIADRAHYGYTF.

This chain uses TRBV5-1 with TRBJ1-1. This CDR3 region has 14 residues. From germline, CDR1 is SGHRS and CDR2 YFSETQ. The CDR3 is CASSFLGYDTEAFF.

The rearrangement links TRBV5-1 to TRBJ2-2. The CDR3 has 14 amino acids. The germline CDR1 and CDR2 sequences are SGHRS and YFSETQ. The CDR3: CASSLITATGELFF.

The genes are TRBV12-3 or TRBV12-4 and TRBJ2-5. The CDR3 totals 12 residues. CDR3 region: CASSRSGETQYF.

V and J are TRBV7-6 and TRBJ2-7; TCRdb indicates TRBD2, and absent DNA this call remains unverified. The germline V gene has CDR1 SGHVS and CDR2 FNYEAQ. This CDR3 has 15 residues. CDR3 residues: CASSLGVAGKPEQYF.